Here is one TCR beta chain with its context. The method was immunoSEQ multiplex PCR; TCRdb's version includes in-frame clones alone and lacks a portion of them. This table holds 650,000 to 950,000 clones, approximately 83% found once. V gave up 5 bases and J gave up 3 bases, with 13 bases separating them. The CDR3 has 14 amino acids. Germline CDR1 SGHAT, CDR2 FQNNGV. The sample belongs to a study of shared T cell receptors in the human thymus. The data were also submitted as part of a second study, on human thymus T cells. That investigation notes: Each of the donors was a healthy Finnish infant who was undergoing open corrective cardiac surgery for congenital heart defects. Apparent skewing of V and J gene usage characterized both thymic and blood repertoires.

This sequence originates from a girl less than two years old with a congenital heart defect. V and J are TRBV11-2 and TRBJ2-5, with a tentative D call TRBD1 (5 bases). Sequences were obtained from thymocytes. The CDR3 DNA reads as TGTGCCAGCAGCGCACGACAGCCGAAAGAGACCCAGTACTTC. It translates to CASSARQPKETQYF.